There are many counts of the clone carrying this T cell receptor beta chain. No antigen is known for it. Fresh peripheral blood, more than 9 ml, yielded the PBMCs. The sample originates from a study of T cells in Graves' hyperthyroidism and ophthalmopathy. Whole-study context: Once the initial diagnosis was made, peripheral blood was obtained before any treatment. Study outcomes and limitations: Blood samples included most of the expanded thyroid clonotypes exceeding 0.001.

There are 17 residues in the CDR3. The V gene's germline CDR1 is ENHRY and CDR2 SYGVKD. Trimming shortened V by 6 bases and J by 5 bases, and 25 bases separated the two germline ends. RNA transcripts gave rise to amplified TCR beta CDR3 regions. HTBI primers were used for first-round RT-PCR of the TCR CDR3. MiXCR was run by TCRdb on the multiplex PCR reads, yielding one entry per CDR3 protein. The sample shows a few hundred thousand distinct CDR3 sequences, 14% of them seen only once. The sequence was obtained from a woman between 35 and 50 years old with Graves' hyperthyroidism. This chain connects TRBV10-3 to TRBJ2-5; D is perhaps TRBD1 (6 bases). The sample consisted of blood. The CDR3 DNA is TGTGCCATCAGAGGACAGTCGACAACGACGGGGAGTGAGACCCAGTACTTC. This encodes CAIRGQSTTTGSETQYF.